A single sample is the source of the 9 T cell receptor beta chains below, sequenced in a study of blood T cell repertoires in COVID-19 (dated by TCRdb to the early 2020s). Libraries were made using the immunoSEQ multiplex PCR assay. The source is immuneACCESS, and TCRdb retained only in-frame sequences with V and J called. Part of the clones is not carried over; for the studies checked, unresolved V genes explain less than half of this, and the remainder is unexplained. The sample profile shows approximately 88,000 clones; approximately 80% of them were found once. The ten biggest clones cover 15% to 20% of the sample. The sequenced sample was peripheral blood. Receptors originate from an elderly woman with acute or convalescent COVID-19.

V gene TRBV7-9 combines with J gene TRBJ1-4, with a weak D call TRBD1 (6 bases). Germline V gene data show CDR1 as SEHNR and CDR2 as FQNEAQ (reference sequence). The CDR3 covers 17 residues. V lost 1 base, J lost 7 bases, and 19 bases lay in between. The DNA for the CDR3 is TGTGCCAGCAGCTTAGAGGGTAGAAAGGGGGGGTTTGAAAAACTGTTTTTT. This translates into CASSLEGRKGGFEKLFF.

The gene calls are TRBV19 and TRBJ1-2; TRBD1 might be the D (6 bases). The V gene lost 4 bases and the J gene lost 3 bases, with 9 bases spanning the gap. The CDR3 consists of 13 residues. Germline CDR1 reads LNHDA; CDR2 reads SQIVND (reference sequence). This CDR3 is CASSTWTDYGYTF. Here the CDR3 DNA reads TGTGCCAGTAGTACTTGGACAGACTATGGCTACACCTTC.

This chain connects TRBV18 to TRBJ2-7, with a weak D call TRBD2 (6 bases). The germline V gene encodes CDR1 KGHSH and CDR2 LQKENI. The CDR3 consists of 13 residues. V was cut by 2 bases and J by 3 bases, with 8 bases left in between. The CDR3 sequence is CASSPGGGYEQYF. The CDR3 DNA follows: TGTGCCAGCTCACCAGGGGGAGGCTACGAGCAGTACTTC.

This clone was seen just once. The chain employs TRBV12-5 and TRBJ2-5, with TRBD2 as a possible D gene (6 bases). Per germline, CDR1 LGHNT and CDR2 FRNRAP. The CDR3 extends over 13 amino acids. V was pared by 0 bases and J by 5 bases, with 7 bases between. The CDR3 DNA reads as TGTGCTAGTGGTTTGGTTGGGGGGGAGACCCAGTACTTC. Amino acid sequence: CASGLVGGETQYF.

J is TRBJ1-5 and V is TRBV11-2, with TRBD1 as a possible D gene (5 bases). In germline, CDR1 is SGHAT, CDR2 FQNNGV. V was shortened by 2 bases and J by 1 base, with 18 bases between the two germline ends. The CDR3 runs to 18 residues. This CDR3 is CASSLRAGEVRSNQPQHF. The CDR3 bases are TGTGCCAGCAGCTTAAGGGCGGGGGAGGTTAGAAGCAATCAGCCCCAGCATTTT.

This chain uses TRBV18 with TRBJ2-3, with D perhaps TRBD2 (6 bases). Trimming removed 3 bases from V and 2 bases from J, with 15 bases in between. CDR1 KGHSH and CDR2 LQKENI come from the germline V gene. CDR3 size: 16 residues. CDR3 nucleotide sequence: TGTGCCAGCTCACCGGAACGGGAGTGGTTCACAGATACGCAGTATTTT. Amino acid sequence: CASSPEREWFTDTQYF. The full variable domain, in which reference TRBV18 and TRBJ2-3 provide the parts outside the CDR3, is NAGVMQNPRHLVRRRGQEARLRCSPMKGHSHVYWYRQLPEEGLKFMVYLQKENIIDESGMPKERFSAEFPKEGPSILRIQQVVRGDSAAYFCASSPEREWFTDTQYFGPGTRLTVL.

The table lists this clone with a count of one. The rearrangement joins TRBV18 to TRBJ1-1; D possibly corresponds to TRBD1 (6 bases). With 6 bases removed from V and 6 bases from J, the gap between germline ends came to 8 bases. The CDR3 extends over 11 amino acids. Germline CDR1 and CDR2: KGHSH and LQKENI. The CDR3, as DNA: TGTGCCAGCTCCAGGGGTTCTGAAGCTTTCTTT. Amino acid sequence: CASSRGSEAFF. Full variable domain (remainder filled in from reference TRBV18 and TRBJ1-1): NAGVMQNPRHLVRRRGQEARLRCSPMKGHSHVYWYRQLPEEGLKFMVYLQKENIIDESGMPKERFSAEFPKEGPSILRIQQVVRGDSAAYFCASSRGSEAFFGQGTRLTVV.

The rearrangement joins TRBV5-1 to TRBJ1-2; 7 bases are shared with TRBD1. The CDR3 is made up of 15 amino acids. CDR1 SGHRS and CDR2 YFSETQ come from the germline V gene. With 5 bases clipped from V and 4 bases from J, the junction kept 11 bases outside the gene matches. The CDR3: CASRTGSGQLYGYTF. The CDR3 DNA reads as TGCGCCAGCAGGACAGGGAGCGGACAACTCTATGGCTACACCTTC.

CDR3 nucleotides: TGTGCTAGTGGTTTGGGCGGGGACCAAGAGACCCAGTACTTC. Its protein product is CASGLGGDQETQYF. This chain uses TRBV12-5 with TRBJ2-5, with D possibly matching TRBD2 (6 bases). In germline, CDR1 is LGHNT, CDR2 FRNRAP. The CDR3 sequence is 14 residues long. Trimming pared 1 base from V and 0 bases from J, leaving 6 bases between.